The 7 T cell receptor beta chains reported below all come from one sample, sequenced in a study of regulatory T cells in long-lasting Graves disease. Library construction for TCR beta used iRepertoire HTBI primers and Arm-PCR of CDR3 regions. One entry per CDR3 protein, called by TCRdb with MiXCR from the multiplex PCR reads. This sample carries a few hundred thousand distinct CDR3 sequences, roughly 15% of them seen once, and the ten largest clones take roughly 18%. Time point in this sample: newly diagnosed GD, antithyroid drugs for less than 3 months. PBMCs were the source of the RNA used for TCR sequencing. This same sample was also taken into another study, of T cells in Graves' hyperthyroidism and ophthalmopathy.

Here the sequenced sample was peripheral blood mononuclear cells (PBMCs), taken at new diagnosis, from a patient treated with antithyroid drugs. Receptor source: a woman between 45 and 60 years old with Graves disease.

This clonotype occurred many times. The chain couples TRBV2 to TRBJ2-3, with 9 bases identical to TRBD2. The last part of the DNA fits TRBJ2-5 better; the J call may be wrong. CDR1 is SNHLY, CDR2 FYNNEI, per germline. The CDR3 spans 14 residues. The CDR3 DNA is TGTGCCACCAGAGACGCTAGCGGGACAGAGACCCAGTACTTC. It is translated as CATRDASGTETQYF.

This clonotype was seen just once. A read error may explain this, as a much larger clone is one base away. The chain couples TRBV27 to TRBJ2-1, with 12 bases identical to TRBD2. This CDR3 has 13 residues. Per the germline V gene, CDR1 is MNHEY and CDR2 is SMNVEV (reference sequence). Written as DNA, the CDR3 is TGTGTCAGCAGGGCTAGCGGGAGGGCCAATTTGGTCTTC. This sequence encodes CVSRASGRANLVF.

This clonotype showed up many times. The chain is built from TRBV7-9 and TRBJ2-2; D is perhaps TRBD2 (5 bases). V lost 0 bases and J 6 bases, leaving 14 bases between the germline ends. CDR1 and CDR2 from the germline V gene are SEHNR and FQNEAQ (reference sequence). This CDR3 is built from 16 residues. The CDR3 DNA sequence: TGTGCCAGCAGCTTAGCGAGTGGAAGCGGCGCCGGGGAGCTGTTTTTT. Translated: CASSLASGSGAGELFF.

This clonotype was detected ten times or more. The rearrangement uses TRBV20-1 and TRBJ2-5, with TRBD1 matching 9 bases. After removal of 0 bases from V and 4 bases from J, the junction contained 3 bases not matched to a gene. The CDR3 covers 14 residues. Germline V gene lookup returns CDR1 DFQATT and CDR2 SNEGSKA (reference sequence). Here the CDR3 reads CSARDPTGGETQYF. DNA of the CDR3: TGCAGTGCTAGAGATCCGACAGGGGGAGAGACCCAGTACTTC.

This clonotype was counted at least ten times. For the CDR3, the DNA is TGTGCCAGCAGCCCGGGACTAGCGGGCCTCTACGAGCAGTACTTC. This encodes CASSPGLAGLYEQYF. The chain has TRBV13 and TRBJ2-7, with TRBD2 identical over 12 bases. This CDR3 spans 15 amino acids. The V segment lost 5 bases and the J segment 3 bases; nucleotides outside the gene matches: 5. CDR1 and CDR2 (germline): PRHDT, FYEKMQ (reference sequence).

This sequence joins TRBV18 and TRBJ2-4; 8 bases are shared with TRBD1. The junction had 1 base not matched to a gene; V was cut back by 6 bases and J by 0 bases. This CDR3 contains 14 residues. The germline V gene encodes CDR1 KGHSH and CDR2 LQKENI. The CDR3 reads CASSTGEAKNIQYF. For the CDR3, the DNA is TGTGCCAGCTCGACAGGGGAAGCCAAAAACATTCAGTACTTC.

The sample holds many counts of this clonotype. This chain uses TRBV7-2 with TRBJ1-4, with 7 bases fitting TRBD1. Germline assignment: CDR1 SGHTA and CDR2 FQGNSA. This CDR3 region has 15 residues. V gave up 2 bases and J gave up 7 bases; unmatched junction bases: 7. CDR3: CASSLPLGQSEKLFF. CDR3 coding DNA: TGTGCCAGCAGCTTACCCCTGGGACAGAGTGAAAAACTGTTTTTT.